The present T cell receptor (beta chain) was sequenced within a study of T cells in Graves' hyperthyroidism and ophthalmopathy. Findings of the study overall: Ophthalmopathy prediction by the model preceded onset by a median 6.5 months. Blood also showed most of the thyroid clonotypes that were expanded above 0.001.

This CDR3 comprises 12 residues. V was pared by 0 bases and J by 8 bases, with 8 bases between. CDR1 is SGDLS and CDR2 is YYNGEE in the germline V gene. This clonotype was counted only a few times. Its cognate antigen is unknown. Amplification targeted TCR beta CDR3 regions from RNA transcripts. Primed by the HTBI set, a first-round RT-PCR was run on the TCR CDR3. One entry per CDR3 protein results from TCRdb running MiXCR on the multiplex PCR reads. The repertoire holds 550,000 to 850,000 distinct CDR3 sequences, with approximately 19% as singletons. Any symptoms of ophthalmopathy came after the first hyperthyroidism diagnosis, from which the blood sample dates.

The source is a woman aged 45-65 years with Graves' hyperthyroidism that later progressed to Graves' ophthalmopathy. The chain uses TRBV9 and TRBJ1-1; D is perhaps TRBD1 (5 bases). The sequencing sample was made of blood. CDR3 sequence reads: CASSVDRGEAFF. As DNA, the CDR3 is TGTGCCAGCAGCGTAGATAGGGGAGAAGCTTTCTTT.